The 11 T cell receptor beta chains given below trace back to one sample, sequenced in a study of cytomegalovirus exposure and HLA in healthy donors. The PCR made use of 60 Vbeta and 13 Jbeta primers. The repertoire was sequenced with immunoSEQ multiplex PCR; TCRdb's copy has only in-frame clones and lacks some. The profile shows fewer than 250,000 clones, roughly 77% of them singletons. Sequenced: PBMCs. The receptors derive from a man aged 25 to 40 in good health and CMV-seropositive.

The chain links TRBV15 to TRBJ2-3, with D possibly TRBD2 on 5 matching bases. The V gene lost 1 base and the J gene lost 2 bases, with 16 bases spanning the gap. Germline CDR1 is LNHNV and CDR2 is YYDKDF (reference sequence). CDR3 length equals 17 residues. In DNA form, the CDR3 reads TGTGCCACCAGCAGAGGAAAGGCTAGCAGGTCCACAGATACGCAGTATTTT. Amino acid sequence: CATSRGKASRSTDTQYF.

V usage is TRBV19 and J usage is TRBJ2-3, with TRBD2 matching over 8 bases. V trimming: 5 bases; J trimming: 2 bases; junction bases outside the gene matches: 9. This CDR3 contains 16 residues. Germline loops: CDR1 LNHDA, CDR2 SQIVND (reference sequence). This chain's CDR3 is CASSPTGGNPTDTQYF. The DNA for the CDR3 is TGTGCCAGTAGTCCGACGGGGGGGAACCCCACAGATACGCAGTATTTT.

This chain joins TRBV27 and TRBJ1-4, with a tentative D call TRBD1 (5 bases). The CDR3 runs 14 residues. V gave up 7 bases and J gave up 3 bases, with 12 bases separating them. CDR1 is MNHEY and CDR2 is SMNVEV in the germline V gene (reference sequence). CDR3 sequence: CASINDSPNEKLFF. CDR3 coding DNA: TGTGCCAGCATCAACGACAGCCCTAATGAAAAACTGTTTTTT.

The V and J genes are TRBV19 and TRBJ2-3, with a possible D match to TRBD2 (5 bases). The CDR3 spans 15 residues. Germline values: CDR1 LNHDA, CDR2 SQIVND (reference sequence). V was shortened by 1 base and J by 2 bases, with 10 bases between the two germline ends. The CDR3 bases are TGTGCCAGTAGTATAGGAGGACTCTTCACAGATACGCAGTATTTT. Amino acids: CASSIGGLFTDTQYF. The full variable domain, in which reference TRBV19 and TRBJ2-3 provide the parts outside the CDR3, is DGGITQSPKYLFRKEGQNVTLSCEQNLNHDAMYWYRQDPGQGLRLIYYSQIVNDFQKGDIAEGYSVSREKKESFPLTVTSAQKNPTAFYLCASSIGGLFTDTQYFGPGTRLTVL.

This sequence joins TRBV4-1 and TRBJ2-5; TRBD1 aligns across 7 bases. J gave up 5 bases and V 4 bases, and 10 bases lay outside the gene matches. Germline V gene sequence: CDR1 MGHRA, CDR2 YSYEKL. This CDR3 has 15 amino acids. The CDR3 DNA is TGCGCCAGCAGCCTCACCACAGGGGAGCGCGAGACCCAGTACTTC. Its translation: CASSLTTGERETQYF.

This clone was counted once. The chain uses TRBV30 and TRBJ1-5; 7 nucleotides line up with TRBD1. Germline values: CDR1 GTSNPN, CDR2 SVGIG (reference sequence). CDR3 length: 15 residues. Germline trimming cut 3 bases from V and 1 base from J; bases unmatched to any gene: 6. The CDR3 loop is CAWSARGRSNQPQHF. In DNA form, the CDR3 reads TGTGCCTGGAGCGCGAGGGGGCGAAGCAATCAGCCCCAGCATTTT. The full variable domain, its missing parts supplied by reference TRBV30 and TRBJ1-5, is SQTIHQWPATLVQPVGSPLSLECTVEGTSNPNLYWYRQAAGRGLQLLFYSVGIGQISSEVPQNLSASRPQDRQFILSSKKLLLSDSGFYLCAWSARGRSNQPQHFGDGTRLSIL.

The chain has TRBV11-1 and TRBJ2-4; D perhaps matches TRBD1 (6 bases). The CDR3 loop spans 15 amino acids. The germline V gene has CDR1 SGHAT and CDR2 FQDESV (reference sequence). Trimming shortened V by 1 base and J by 3 bases, and 10 bases separated the two germline ends. The CDR3 bases are TGTGCCAGCAGCTTAGACTCCAGGGGCAAAAACATTCAGTACTTC. Translating it yields CASSLDSRGKNIQYF.

This chain connects TRBV7-9 to TRBJ1-5, with 12 bases identical to TRBD1. The CDR3 has 18 amino acids. Germline-derived CDR1 and CDR2 are SEHNR and FQNEAQ (reference sequence). With 5 bases clipped from V and 1 base from J, the junction kept 9 bases outside the gene matches. CDR3 DNA: TGTGCCAGCAGCACCGGGACAGGGGGCGTTGGGAGCAATCAGCCCCAGCATTTT. Amino acid sequence: CASSTGTGGVGSNQPQHF.

V is TRBV2 and J is TRBJ2-5, with D perhaps TRBD2 (5 bases). The CDR3 length is 14 residues. With 8 bases removed from V and 5 bases from J, the gap between germline ends came to 18 bases. In germline, CDR1 is SNHLY, CDR2 FYNNEI. The CDR3 DNA is TGTGCCAGCGGACGGACTCAGGCTCAGGAGACCCAGTACTTC. It is translated as CASGRTQAQETQYF.

The chain employs TRBV2 and TRBJ1-3; possibly TRBD1 for D (5 bases). The V gene lost 8 bases and the J gene lost 0 bases, with 14 bases spanning the gap. CDR1 is SNHLY and CDR2 is FYNNEI in the germline V gene. The CDR3 spans 15 residues. Here the CDR3 DNA reads TGTGCCAGCCTTGAAGGGGAGTTCTCTGGAAACACCATATATTTT. Translation: CASLEGEFSGNTIYF.

V usage is TRBV20-1 and J usage is TRBJ2-1; the D is unclear. CDR1 is DFQATT and CDR2 is SNEGSKA in the germline V gene (reference sequence). Trimming left V 5 bases short and J 10 bases short, with 9 bases between. The CDR3 runs 10 residues. CDR3 loop: CSAPTEEQFF. The CDR3 region has the DNA TGCAGTGCTCCCACAGAGGAGCAGTTCTTC.